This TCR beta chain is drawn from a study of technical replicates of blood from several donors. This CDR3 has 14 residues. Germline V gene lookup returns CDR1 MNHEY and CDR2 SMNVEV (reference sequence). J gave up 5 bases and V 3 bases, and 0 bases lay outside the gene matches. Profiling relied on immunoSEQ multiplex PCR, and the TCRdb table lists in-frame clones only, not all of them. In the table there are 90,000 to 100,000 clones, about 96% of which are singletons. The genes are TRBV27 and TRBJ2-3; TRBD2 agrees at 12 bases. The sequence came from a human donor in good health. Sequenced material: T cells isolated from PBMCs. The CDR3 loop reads CASSLGLAGDTQYF. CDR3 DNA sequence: TGTGCCAGCAGTTTGGGACTAGCGGGAGATACGCAGTATTTT.